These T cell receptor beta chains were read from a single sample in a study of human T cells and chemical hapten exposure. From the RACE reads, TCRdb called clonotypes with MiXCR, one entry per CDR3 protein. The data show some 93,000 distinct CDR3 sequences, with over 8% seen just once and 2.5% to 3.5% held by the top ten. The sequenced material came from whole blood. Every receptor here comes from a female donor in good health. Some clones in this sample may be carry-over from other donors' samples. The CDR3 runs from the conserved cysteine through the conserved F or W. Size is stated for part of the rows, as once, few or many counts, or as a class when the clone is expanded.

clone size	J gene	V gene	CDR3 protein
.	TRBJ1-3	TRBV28	CASSPPGGGRYTIYF
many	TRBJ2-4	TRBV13	CASSLEAGLAKNIQYF
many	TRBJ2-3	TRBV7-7	CASSQTSGYTDTQYF
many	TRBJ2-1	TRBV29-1	CSVLAGGDHNEQFF
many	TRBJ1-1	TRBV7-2	CASSLDRVNTEAFF
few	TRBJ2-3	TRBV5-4	CASSLEAGGPSTDTQYF
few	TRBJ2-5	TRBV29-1	CSVEGLGIGLVGKAQYF
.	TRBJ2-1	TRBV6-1	CATRDRDYNEQFF
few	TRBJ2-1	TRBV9	CASSPPRNGTRANEQFF
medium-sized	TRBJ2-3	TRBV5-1	CASSLSGGPTDTQYF
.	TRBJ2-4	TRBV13	CASSPRTSGTLKNIQYF
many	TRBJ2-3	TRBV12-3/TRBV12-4	CASSWQPTDTQYF
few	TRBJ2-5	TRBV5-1	CASSLTLKETQYF
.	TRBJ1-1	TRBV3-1	CASSQVVSATEAFF
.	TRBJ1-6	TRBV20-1	CSARAPQYNSPLHF
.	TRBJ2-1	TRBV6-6	CASNRRNADNEQFF
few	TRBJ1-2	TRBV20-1	CSARDQAKIGRYTF
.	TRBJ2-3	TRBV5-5	CASREPSTDTQYF
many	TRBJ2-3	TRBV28	CASSLWDSTDTQYF
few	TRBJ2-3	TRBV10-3	CATVAGVQGDTQYF
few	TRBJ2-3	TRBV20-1	CSAREGIGDTQYF
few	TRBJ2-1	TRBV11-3	CASSPTSGRARNEQFF
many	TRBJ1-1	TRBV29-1	CSSWDTEAFF
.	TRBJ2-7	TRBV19	CASSKRELPYEQYF
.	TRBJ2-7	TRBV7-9	CASSLGLAEEQYF
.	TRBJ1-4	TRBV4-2	CASSQDAPMGGTNEKLFF
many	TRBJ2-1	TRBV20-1	CSANRGPSYNEQFF
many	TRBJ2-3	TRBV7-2	CASSPDTDTQYF
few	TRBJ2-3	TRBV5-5	CASNPDRVRDTQYF
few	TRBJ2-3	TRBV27	CASSLGPSTDTQYF